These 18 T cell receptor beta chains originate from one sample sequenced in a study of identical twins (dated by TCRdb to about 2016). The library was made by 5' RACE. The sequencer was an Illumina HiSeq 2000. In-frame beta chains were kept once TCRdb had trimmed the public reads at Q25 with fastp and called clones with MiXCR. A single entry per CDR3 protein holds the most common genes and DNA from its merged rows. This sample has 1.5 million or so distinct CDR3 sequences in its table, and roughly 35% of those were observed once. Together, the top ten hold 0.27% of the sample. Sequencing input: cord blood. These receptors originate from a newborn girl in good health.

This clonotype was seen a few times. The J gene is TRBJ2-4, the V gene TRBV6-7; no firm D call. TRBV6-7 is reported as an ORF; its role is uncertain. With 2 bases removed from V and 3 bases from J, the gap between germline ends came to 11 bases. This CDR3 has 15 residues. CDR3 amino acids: CASSYENSGKNIQYF. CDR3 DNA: TGTGCCAGCAGTTACGAAAACTCGGGCAAAAACATTCAGTACTTC.

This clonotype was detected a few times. The CDR3, as DNA: TGTGCCAGCAGCAGAAACAGTAATTCCTACGAGCAGTACTTC. This translates into CASSRNSNSYEQYF. The chain carries TRBV9 and TRBJ2-7; D remains ambiguous. The CDR3 runs to 14 residues. The germline V gene has CDR1 SGDLS and CDR2 YYNGEE. Trimming shortened V by 4 bases and J by 1 base, and 12 bases separated the two germline ends.

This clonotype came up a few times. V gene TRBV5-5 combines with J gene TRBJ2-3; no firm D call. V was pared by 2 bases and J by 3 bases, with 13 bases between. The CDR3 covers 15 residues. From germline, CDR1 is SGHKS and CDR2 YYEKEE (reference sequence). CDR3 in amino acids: CASSFPGPETDTQYF. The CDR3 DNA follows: TGTGCCAGCAGCTTTCCGGGTCCGGAGACAGATACGCAGTATTTT.

The chain's CDR3 is CASSLGAALEYEQYF. The DNA of the CDR3 is TGTGCCAGCAGCTTAGGCGCTGCCCTAGAATACGAGCAGTACTTC. The V and J genes are TRBV7-9 and TRBJ2-7, with D unclear. Germline V CDR1 and CDR2: SEHNR, FQNEAQ (reference sequence). Deletions cut 1 base from V and 4 bases from J, with 14 bases between. CDR3 length equals 15 residues.

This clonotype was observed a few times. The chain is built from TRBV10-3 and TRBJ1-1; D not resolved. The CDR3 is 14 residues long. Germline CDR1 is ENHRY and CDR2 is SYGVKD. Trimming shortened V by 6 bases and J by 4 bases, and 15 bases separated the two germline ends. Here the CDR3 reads CAISPVQAATEAFF. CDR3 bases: TGTGCCATCAGCCCCGTGCAGGCCGCCACTGAAGCTTTCTTT.

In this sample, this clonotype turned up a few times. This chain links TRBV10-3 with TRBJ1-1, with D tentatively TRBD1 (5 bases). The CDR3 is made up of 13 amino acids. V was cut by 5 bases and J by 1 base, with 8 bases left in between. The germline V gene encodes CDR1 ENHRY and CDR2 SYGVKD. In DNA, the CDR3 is TGTGCCATCAGTCTTGGGGGGAACACTGAAGCTTTCTTT. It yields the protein CAISLGGNTEAFF.

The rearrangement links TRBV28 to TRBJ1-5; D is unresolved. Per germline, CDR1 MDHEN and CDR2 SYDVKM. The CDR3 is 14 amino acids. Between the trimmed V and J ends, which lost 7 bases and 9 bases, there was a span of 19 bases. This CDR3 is CASTIHPVWAPQHF. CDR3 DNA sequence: TGTGCCAGCACCATACACCCAGTGTGGGCGCCCCAGCATTTT.

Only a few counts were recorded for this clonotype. CDR3 residues: CASSFRQKETQYF. CDR3 coding DNA: TGTGCCAGCAGTTTTAGACAGAAAGAGACCCAGTACTTC. The rearrangement uses TRBV12-3 or TRBV12-4 and TRBJ2-5; possible D gene TRBD1, 5 bases. Trimming left V 3 bases short and J 3 bases short, with 8 bases between. The CDR3 consists of 13 residues.

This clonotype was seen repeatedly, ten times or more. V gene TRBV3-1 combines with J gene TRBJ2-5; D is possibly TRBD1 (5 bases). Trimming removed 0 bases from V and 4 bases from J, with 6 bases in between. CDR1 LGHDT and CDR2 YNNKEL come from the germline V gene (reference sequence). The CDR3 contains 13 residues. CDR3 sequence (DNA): TGTGCCAGCAGCCAAGATCAGGGAGAGACCCAGTACTTC. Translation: CASSQDQGETQYF.

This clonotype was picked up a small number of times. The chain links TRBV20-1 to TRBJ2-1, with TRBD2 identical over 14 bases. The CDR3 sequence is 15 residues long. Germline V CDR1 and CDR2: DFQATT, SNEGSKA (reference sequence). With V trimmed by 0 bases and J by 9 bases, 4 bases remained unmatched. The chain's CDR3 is CSARDGTSGRGEQFF. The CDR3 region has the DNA TGCAGTGCTAGAGACGGGACTAGCGGGAGAGGTGAGCAGTTCTTC.

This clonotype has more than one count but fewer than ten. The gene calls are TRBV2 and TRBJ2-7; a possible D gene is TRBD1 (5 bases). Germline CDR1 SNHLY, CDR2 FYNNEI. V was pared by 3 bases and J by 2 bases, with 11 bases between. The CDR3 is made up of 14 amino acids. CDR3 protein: CASSEFQGPYEQYF. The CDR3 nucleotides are TGTGCCAGCAGTGAGTTCCAGGGCCCCTACGAGCAGTACTTC.

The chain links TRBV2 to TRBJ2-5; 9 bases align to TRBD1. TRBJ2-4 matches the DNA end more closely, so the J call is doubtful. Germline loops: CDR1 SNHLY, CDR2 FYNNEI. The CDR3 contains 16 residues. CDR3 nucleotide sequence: TGTGCCAGCAGGACGCTATTCCGGGACAGGGAGTACATTCAGTACTTC. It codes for CASRTLFRDREYIQYF.

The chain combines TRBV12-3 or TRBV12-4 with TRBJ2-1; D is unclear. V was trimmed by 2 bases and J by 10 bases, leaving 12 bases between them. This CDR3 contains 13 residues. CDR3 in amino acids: CASSLSVPHEQFF. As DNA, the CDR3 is TGTGCCAGCAGTTTATCGGTCCCCCACGAGCAGTTCTTC.

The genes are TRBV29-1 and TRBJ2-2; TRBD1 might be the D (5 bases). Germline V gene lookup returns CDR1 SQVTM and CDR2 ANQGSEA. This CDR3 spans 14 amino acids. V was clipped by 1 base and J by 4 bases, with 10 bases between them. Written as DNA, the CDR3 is TGCAGCGTTGAAGGCAGAAGGGGCACCGGGGAGCTGTTTTTT. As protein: CSVEGRRGTGELFF.

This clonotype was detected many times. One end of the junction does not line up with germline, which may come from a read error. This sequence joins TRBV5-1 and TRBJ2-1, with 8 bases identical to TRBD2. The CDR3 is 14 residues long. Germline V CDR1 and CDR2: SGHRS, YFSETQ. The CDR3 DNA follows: TGTGCCAGCAGTCGCGGGGGGTCCTACAATGAGCAGTTCTTC. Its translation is CASSRGGSYNEQFF.

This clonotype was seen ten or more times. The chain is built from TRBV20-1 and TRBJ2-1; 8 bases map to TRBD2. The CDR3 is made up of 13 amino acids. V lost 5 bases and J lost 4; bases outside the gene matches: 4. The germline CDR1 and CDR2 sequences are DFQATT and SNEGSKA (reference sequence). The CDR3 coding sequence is TGCAGTGCTCTAGCGGGCCTGTACAATGAGCAGTTCTTC. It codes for CSALAGLYNEQFF.

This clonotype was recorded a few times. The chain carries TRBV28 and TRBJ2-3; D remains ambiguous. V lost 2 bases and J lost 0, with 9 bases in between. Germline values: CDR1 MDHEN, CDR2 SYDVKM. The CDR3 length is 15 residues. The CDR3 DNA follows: TGTGCCAGCAGTTTAAGGATACAGAGCACAGATACGCAGTATTTT. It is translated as CASSLRIQSTDTQYF.

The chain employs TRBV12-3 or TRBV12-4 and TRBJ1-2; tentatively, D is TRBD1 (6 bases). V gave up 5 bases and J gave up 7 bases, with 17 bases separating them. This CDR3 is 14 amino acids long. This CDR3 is CASSPTTGLRGYTF. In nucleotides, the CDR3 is TGTGCCAGCAGTCCAACGACAGGATTACGTGGCTACACCTTC.